The entry that follows covers one TCR beta chain sequence. CDR1 is SGHAT, CDR2 FQNNGV, per germline. V lost 4 bases and J lost 2, with 9 bases in between. The CDR3 has 14 residues. This sample stems from a study of blood T cell repertoires in COVID-19. Study in general: Both acute and convalescent COVID-19 samples were obtained from the United States, Italy and Spain. T cells, B-cell-depleted T cells, or PBMCs provided the cDNA or gDNA that served as material.

Authors' processing steps: Reference gene primer amplification gave estimated nucleated cell counts. Produced via immunoSEQ multiplex PCR; TCRdb's table is partial and in-frame only. From that table come the V and J calls and clone size; the DNA was used to work out D and trimming. The sample shows roughly 70,000 clones, 90% of them seen only once. The receptor was isolated from a man in his forties or fifties with acute or convalescent COVID-19. Input material: peripheral blood. The V gene is TRBV11-2, the J gene TRBJ2-1; D perhaps matches TRBD1 (5 bases). The CDR3 DNA sequence: TGTGCCAGCAGCTCCAGGGTGACCTACAATGAGCAGTTCTTC. Its translation: CASSSRVTYNEQFF.